This T cell receptor (beta chain) was retrieved from a study of blood T cell repertoires in COVID-19. Across the study: T cells, B-cell-depleted T cells, or PBMCs provided the cDNA or gDNA that served as material.

The CDR3 extends over 16 amino acids. V was clipped by 1 base and J by 6 bases, with 19 bases between them. Per the germline V gene, CDR1 is MGHRA and CDR2 is YSYEKL. Repertoires were generated with immunoSEQ multiplex PCR, while TCRdb's copy carries only in-frame clones and drops some. The sample consists of about 300,000 clones, 85% to 90% of them appearing once. Those enrolled, adults aged 18 to 89 years, came from 24 US areas. This clone was seen a handful of times. This clonotype was obtained from a young man who had recovered from COVID-19. Material for sequencing was PBMCs or T cells enriched from blood (not recorded which). This sequence joins TRBV4-1 and TRBJ2-7, with a tentative D call TRBD1 (6 bases). DNA for the CDR3: TGCGCCAGCAGCCAAGGACCCTTCAGGGGAGTGAGCGAGCAGTACTTC. This sequence encodes CASSQGPFRGVSEQYF.